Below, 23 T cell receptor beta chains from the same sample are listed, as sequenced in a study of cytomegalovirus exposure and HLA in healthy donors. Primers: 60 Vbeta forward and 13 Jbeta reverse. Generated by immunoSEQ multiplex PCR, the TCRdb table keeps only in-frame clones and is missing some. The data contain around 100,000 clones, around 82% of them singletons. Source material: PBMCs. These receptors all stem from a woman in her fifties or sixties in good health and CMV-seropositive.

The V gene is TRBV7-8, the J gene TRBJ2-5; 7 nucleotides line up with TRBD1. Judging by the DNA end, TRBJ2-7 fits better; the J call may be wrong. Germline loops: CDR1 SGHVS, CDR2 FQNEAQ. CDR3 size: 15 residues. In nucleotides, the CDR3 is TGTGCCAGCAGCACCTCGACAGGGAACTCCTACGAGCAGTACTTC. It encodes CASSTSTGNSYEQYF.

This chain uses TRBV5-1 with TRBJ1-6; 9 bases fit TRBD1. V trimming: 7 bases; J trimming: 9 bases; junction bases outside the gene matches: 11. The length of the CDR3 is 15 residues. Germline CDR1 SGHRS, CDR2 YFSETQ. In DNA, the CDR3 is TGCGCCAGCTCCCTTAAGGGACAGGGCACTTCACCCCTCCACTTT. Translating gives CASSLKGQGTSPLHF.

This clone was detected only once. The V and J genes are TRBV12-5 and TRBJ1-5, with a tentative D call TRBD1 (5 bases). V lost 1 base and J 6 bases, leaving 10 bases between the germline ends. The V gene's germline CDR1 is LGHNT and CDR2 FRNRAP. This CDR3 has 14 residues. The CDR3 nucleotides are TGTGCTAGTGGTTTGGACGGGGGACGTCAGCCCCAGCATTTT. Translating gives CASGLDGGRQPQHF.

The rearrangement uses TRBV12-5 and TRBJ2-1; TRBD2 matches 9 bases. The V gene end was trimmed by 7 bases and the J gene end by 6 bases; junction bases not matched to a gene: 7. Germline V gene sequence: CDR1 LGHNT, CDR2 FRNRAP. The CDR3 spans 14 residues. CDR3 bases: TGTGCTAGTGCCCGGGGACTAGCCACCAATGAGCAGTTCTTC. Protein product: CASARGLATNEQFF.

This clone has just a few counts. This CDR3 is CATQQGVEPYEQYF. CDR3 DNA: TGTGCCACCCAACAGGGGGTCGAACCCTACGAGCAGTACTTC. This chain uses TRBV19 with TRBJ2-7; the match to TRBD1 covers 8 bases. With V trimmed by 10 bases and J by 2 bases, 10 bases remained unmatched. Germline loops: CDR1 LNHDA, CDR2 SQIVND (reference sequence). The CDR3 totals 14 residues.

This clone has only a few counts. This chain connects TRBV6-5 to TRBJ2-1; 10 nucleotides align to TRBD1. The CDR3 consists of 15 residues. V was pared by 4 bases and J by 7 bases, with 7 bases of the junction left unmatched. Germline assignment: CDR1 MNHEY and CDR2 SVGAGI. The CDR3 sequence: CASSFPGQGWNEQFF. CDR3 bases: TGTGCCAGCAGTTTTCCGGGACAGGGGTGGAATGAGCAGTTCTTC.

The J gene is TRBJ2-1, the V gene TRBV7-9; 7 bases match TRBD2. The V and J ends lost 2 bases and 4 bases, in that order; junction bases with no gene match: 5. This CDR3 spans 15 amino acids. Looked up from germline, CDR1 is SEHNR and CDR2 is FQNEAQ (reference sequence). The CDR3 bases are TGTGCCAGCAGCTTAAGGGCGGGGGATTACAATGAGCAGTTCTTC. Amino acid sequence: CASSLRAGDYNEQFF. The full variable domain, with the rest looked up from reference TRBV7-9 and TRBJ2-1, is DTGVSQNPRHKITKRGQNVTFRCDPISEHNRLYWYRQTLGQGPEFLTYFQNEAQLEKSRLLSDRFSAERPKGSFSTLEIQRTEQGDSAMYLCASSLRAGDYNEQFFGPGTRLTVL.

The CDR3: CASSLGAGGVVLTF. The DNA of the CDR3 is TGTGCCAGCAGCTTAGGGGCAGGGGGAGTCGTCCTGACTTTC. The V and J genes are TRBV7-8 and TRBJ2-6, with 7 bases aligning to TRBD1. The CDR3 loop spans 14 amino acids. After removal of 1 base from V and 12 bases from J, the junction contained 6 bases not matched to a gene. The germline V gene has CDR1 SGHVS and CDR2 FQNEAQ. Full variable domain (remainder filled in from reference TRBV7-8 and TRBJ2-6): GAGVSQSPRYKVAKRGQDVALRCDPISGHVSLFWYQQALGQGPEFLTYFQNEAQLDKSGLPSDRFFAERPEGSVSTLKIQRTQQEDSAVYLCASSLGAGGVVLTFGAGSRLTVL.

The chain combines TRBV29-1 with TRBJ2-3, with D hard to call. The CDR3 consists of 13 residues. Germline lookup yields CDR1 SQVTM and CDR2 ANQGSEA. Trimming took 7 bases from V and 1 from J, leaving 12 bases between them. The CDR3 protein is CSGGGLGTDTQYF. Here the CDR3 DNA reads TGCAGCGGAGGCGGATTGGGCACAGATACGCAGTATTTT.

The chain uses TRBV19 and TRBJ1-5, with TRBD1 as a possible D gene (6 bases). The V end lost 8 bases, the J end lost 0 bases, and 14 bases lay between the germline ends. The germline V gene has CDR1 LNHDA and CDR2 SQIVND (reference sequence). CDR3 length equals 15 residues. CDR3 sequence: CASLRDKSSNQPQHF. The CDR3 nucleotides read TGTGCCAGTCTACGGGACAAATCTAGCAATCAGCCCCAGCATTTT. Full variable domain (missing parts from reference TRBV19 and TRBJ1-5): DGGITQSPKYLFRKEGQNVTLSCEQNLNHDAMYWYRQDPGQGLRLIYYSQIVNDFQKGDIAEGYSVSREKKESFPLTVTSAQKNPTAFYLCASLRDKSSNQPQHFGDGTRLSIL.

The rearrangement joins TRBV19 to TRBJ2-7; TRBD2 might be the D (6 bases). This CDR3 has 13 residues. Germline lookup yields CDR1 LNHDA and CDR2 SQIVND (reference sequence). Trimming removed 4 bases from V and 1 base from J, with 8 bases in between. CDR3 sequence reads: CASSTGTSYEQYF. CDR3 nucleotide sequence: TGTGCCAGTAGTACCGGGACTTCCTACGAGCAGTACTTC.

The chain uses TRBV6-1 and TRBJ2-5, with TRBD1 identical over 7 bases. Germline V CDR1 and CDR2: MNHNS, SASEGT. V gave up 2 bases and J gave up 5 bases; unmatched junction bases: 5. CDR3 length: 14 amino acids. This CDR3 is CASSEPKGGETQYF. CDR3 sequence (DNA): TGTGCCAGCAGTGAACCTAAAGGGGGCGAGACCCAGTACTTC.

The CDR3 DNA reads as TGTGCCAGCAGCTCGGGGACTAGCGGGGGGTACAATGAGCAGTTCTTC. The encoded protein is CASSSGTSGGYNEQFF. This chain connects TRBV5-8 to TRBJ2-1, with TRBD2 identical over 15 bases. The J segment lost 4 bases and the V segment lost 3 bases, leaving 2 bases of the junction unmatched. This CDR3 is 16 amino acids long. Germline CDR1 SGHTS, CDR2 YDEGEE.

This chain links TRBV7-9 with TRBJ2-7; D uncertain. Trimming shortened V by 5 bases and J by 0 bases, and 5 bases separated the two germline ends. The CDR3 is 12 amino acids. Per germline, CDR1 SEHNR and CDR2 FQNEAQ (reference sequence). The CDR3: CASSRSSYEQYF. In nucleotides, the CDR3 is TGTGCCAGCAGCCGCAGCTCCTACGAGCAGTACTTC.

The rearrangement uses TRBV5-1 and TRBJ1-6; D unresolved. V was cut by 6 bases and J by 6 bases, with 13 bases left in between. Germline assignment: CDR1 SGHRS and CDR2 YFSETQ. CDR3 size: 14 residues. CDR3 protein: CASTPRALNSPLHF. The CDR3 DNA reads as TGCGCCAGCACACCGCGAGCGCTTAATTCACCCCTCCACTTT.

Written as DNA, the CDR3 is TGCGCCAGCAGCTCCCCTCTGGGGGACAGGGCCAACGAGCAGTACTTC. It codes for CASSSPLGDRANEQYF. The chain has TRBV5-1 and TRBJ2-7, with 9 bases lining up with TRBD1. Trimming at V came to 3 bases and at J to 5 bases, leaving 12 bases not matched to a gene. The germline gives CDR1 SGHRS, CDR2 YFSETQ. This CDR3 is built from 16 residues. The entire variable domain, with the rest obtained from reference TRBV5-1 and TRBJ2-7, is as follows: KAGVTQTPRYLIKTRGQQVTLSCSPISGHRSVSWYQQTPGQGLQFLFEYFSETQRNKGNFPGRFSGRQFSNSRSEMNVSTLELGDSALYLCASSSPLGDRANEQYFGPGTRLTVT.

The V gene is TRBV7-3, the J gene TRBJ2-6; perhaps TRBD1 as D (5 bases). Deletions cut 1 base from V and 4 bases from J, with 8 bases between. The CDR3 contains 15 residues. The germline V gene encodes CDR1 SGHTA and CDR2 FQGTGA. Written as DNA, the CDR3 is TGTGCCAGCAGCTTAAAAGGGGCCGGGGCCAACGTCCTGACTTTC. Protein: CASSLKGAGANVLTF.

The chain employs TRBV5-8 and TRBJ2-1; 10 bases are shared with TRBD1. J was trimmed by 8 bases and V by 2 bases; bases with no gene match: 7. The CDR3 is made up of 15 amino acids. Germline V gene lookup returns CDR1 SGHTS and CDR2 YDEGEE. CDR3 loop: CASSFRGTGEHEQFF. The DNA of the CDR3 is TGTGCCAGCAGCTTCCGCGGGACAGGGGAACATGAGCAGTTCTTC.

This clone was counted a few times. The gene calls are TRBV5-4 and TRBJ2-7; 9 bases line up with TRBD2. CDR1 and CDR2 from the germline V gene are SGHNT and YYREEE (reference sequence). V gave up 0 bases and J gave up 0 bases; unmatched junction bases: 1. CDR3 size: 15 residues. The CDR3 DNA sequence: TGTGCCAGCAGCTTGGGCGGGAGGGTCTCCTACGAGCAGTACTTC. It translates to CASSLGGRVSYEQYF.

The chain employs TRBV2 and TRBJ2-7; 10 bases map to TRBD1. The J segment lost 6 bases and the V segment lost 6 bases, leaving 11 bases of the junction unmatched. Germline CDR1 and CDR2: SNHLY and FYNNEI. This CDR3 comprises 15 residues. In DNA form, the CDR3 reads TGTGCCAGCAGGGCTGACAGGGGGCGACCTCGCGAGCAGTACTTC. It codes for CASRADRGRPREQYF. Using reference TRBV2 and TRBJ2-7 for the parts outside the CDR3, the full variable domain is EPEVTQTPSHQVTQMGQEVILRCVPISNHLYFYWYRQILGQKVEFLVSFYNNEISEKSEIFDDQFSVERPDGSNFTLKIRSTKLEDSAMYFCASRADRGRPREQYFGPGTRLTVT.

This CDR3 is CASSIEPYEQYF. The CDR3 bases are TGTGCCAGCAGCATCGAGCCCTACGAGCAGTACTTC. The chain carries TRBV7-9 and TRBJ2-7; D unclear. Germline V gene data show CDR1 as SEHNR and CDR2 as FQNEAQ (reference sequence). The V end lost 5 bases, the J end lost 2 bases, and 7 bases lay between the germline ends. CDR3 length equals 12 residues.

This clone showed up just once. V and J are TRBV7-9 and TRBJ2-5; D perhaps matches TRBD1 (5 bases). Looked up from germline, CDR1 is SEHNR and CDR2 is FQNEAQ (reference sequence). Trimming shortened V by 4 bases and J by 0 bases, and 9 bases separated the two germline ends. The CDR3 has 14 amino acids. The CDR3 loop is CASSSDRYQETQYF. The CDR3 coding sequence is TGTGCCAGCAGCTCAGACAGATACCAAGAGACCCAGTACTTC.

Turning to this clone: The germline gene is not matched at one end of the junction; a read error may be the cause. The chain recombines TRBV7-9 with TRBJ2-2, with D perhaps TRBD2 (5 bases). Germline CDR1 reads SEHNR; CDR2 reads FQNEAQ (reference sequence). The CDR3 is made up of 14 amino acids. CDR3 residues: CSSSPGMNTGELFF. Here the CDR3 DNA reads TGTTCCAGCAGCCCGGGGATGAACACCGGGGAGCTGTTTTTT. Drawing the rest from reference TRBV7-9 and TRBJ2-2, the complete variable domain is DTGVSQNPRHKITKRGQNVTFRCDPISEHNRLYWYRQTLGQGPEFLTYFQNEAQLEKSRLLSDRFSAERPKGSFSTLEIQRTEQGDSAMYLCSSSPGMNTGELFFGEGSRLTVL.